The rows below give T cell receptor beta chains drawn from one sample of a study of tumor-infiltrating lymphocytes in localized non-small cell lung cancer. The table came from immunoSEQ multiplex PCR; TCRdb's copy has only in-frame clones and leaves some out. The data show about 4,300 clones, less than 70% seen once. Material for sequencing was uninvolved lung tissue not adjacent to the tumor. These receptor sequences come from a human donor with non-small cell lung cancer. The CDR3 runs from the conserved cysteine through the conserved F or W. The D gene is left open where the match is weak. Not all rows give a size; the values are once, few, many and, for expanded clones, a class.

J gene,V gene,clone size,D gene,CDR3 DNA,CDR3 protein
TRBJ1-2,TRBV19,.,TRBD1,TGTGCCAGTAGTCCGACAGGGTCGGGCTATGGCTACACCTTC,CASSPTGSGYGYTF
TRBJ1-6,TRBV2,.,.,TGTGCCAGCAGCCCCGCGCTAGGGTCGATAGGGTCACCCCTCCACTTT,CASSPALGSIGSPLHF
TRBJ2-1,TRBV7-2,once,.,TGTGCCAGCAGCGGACAAGGGGGGGTGTCCTACAATGAGCAGTTCTTC,CASSGQGGVSYNEQFF
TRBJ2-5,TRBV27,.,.,TGTGCCAGCAGCAATAGGGGGGAAGAGACCCAGTACTTC,CASSNRGEETQYF
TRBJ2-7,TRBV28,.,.,TGTGCCAGCAGTTTGATTCGCGGGCTTTGGGACTTC,CASSLIRGLWDF
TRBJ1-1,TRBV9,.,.,TGTGCCAGCAGCGAGCTCGGGGGGAGAAGTGAAGCTTTCTTT,CASSELGGRSEAFF
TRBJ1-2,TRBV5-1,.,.,TGCGCCAGCAGCTTGGATTCGGGCCGGGGTAGCTACACCTTC,CASSLDSGRGSYTF
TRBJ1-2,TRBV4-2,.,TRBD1,TGTGCCAGCAGCCTAGAGACAGGGGAAAACTATGGCTACACCTTC,CASSLETGENYGYTF
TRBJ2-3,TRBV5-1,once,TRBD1,TGCGCCAGCAGCTTGGGACAGGGGGCTTTAGATACGCAGTATTTT,CASSLGQGALDTQYF
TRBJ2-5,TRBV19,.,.,TGTGCCAGTAGTCAACCCCCAGGACAAGAGACCCAGTACTTC,CASSQPPGQETQYF
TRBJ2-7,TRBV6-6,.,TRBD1,TGTGCCAGCAGCAACTCGGGACAGGGGGTAGTAATGGAGTACTTC,CASSNSGQGVVMEYF
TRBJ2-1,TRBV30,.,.,TGTGCCTGGAGGGTTAGGGGCTCCTACAATGAGCAGTTCTTC,CAWRVRGSYNEQFF
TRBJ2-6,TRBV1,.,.,TGCACCAGCAGTCCTAGGCGTGCACAAAGTCGGGCCAACGTCCTGACTTTC,CTSSPRRAQSRANVLTF
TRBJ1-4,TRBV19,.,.,TGTGCCAGTAGTATAGGGGGGCGAGTCGACGAAAAACTGTTTTTT,CASSIGGRVDEKLFF
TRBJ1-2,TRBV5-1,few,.,TGCGCCAGCAGCTTGGGACAGAACTATGGCTACACCTTC,CASSLGQNYGYTF
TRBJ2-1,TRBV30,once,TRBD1,TGTGCCTGGAGGTCCAGGGACAGAGCTTACAATGAGCAGTTCTTC,CAWRSRDRAYNEQFF
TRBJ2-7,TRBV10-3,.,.,TGTGCCATCAGTGCCTCCTCTGGCGAGCAGTACTTC,CAISASSGEQYF
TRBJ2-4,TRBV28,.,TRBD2,TGTGCCAGCAGTATAGTAGCGGGGGGGGCCAAAAACATTCAGTACTTC,CASSIVAGGAKNIQYF
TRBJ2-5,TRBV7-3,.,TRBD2,TGTGCCAGCAGCTTAATGCCTAGCGGGGGGGGCAACCAAGAGACCCAGTACTTC,CASSLMPSGGGNQETQYF
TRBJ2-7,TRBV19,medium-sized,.,TGTGCCAGTAGTCTGGGGGCCTCCTACGAGCAGTACTTC,CASSLGASYEQYF
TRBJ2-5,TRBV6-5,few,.,TGTGCCAGCAGTTTCTCCGGGGAGACCCAGTACTTC,CASSFSGETQYF
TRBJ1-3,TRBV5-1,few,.,TGCGCCAGCAGCCTGGGGAGGGTGGACTCTGGAAACACCATATATTTT,CASSLGRVDSGNTIYF
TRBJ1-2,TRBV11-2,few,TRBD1,TGTGCCAGCAGATTAGGCGGGACAGGGCTCCATGGCTACACCTTC,CASRLGGTGLHGYTF
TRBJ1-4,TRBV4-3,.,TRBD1,TGCGCCAGCAGTCGAGCCGTAACAGGGGCTGAAAAACTGTTTTTT,CASSRAVTGAEKLFF
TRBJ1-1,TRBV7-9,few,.,TGTGCCAGCAGCCCCCGGGGGCAGGTGAACACTGAAGCTTTCTTT,CASSPRGQVNTEAFF
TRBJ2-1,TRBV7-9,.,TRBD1,TGTGCCAGCAGCTTAGCGTATGGGCAGGGGGCGAACAATGAGCAGTTCTTC,CASSLAYGQGANNEQFF
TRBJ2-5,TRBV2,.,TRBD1,TGTGCCAGCGGGGAACAGGGGGCCAAGGAGACCCAGTACTTC,CASGEQGAKETQYF
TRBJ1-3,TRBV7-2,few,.,TGTGCCAGCAGCTTAGCGGTGAGGAGCTCTGGAAACACCATATATTTT,CASSLAVRSSGNTIYF
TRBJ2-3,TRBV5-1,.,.,TGCGCCAGCAGCTTGGGGTGGGGTCGCACAGATACGCAGTATTTT,CASSLGWGRTDTQYF
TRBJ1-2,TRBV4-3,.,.,TGCGCCAGCAGCCAAGATTCCTGGGGGATCTATGGCTACACCTTC,CASSQDSWGIYGYTF
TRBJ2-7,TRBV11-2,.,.,TGTGCCAGCAGCTTAGGTAACTCCTACGAGCAGTACTTC,CASSLGNSYEQYF
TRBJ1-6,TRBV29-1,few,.,TGCAGCGTATCCGAGAAGGGGCGTAATTCACCCCTCCACTTT,CSVSEKGRNSPLHF
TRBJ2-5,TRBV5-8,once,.,TGTGCCAGCAGCTCTCTAATCGCAGGGAGGGGGACCCTAGAGACCCAGTACTTC,CASSSLIAGRGTLETQYF
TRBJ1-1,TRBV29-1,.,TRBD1,TGCAGCGTTGGACATCGACAGGGAGGGAATACTGAAGCTTTCTTT,CSVGHRQGGNTEAFF
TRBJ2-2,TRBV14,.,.,TGTGCCAGCAGCCTTCTGGGCGGGGCCGGGGAGCTGTTTTTT,CASSLLGGAGELFF
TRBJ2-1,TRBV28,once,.,TGTGCCAGCAGATTTAGCGGACCCTACAATGAGCAGTTCTTC,CASRFSGPYNEQFF
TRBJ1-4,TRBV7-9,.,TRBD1,TGTGCCAGCAGCCTAATACAGGGGAATAATGAAAAACTGTTTTTT,CASSLIQGNNEKLFF
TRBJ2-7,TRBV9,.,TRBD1,TGTGCCAGCAGCGCCTCAAACACAGGGGGTCCTAGCTCCTACGAGCAGTACTTC,CASSASNTGGPSSYEQYF
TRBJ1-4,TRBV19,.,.,TGTGCCAGTAGTATAGATCGAAGGGCTCGTGAAAAACTGTTTTTT,CASSIDRRAREKLFF
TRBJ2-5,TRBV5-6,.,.,TGTGCCAGCAGGGGCCCGCGGATTTGGGAGACCCAGTACTTC,CASRGPRIWETQYF
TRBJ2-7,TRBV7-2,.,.,TGTGCCAGCGTCCCGAGTGGAGGGGCCACCTACGAGCAGTACTTC,CASVPSGGATYEQYF
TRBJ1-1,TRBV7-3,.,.,TGTGCCAGCAGCTTACTCACGGGCGTGAACACTGAAGCTTTCTTT,CASSLLTGVNTEAFF
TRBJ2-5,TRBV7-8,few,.,TGTGCCAGCAGCCCTGGACAGAAAGAAGAGACCCAGTACTTC,CASSPGQKEETQYF
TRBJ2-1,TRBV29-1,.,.,TGCAGCGAGGGGGGGGACTCCTACAATGAGCAGTTCTTC,CSEGGDSYNEQFF
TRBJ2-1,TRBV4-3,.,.,TGCGCCAGCAGCCAGGGTACCGGGCGGGGCCCATACAATGAGCAGTTCTTC,CASSQGTGRGPYNEQFF
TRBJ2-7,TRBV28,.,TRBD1,TGTGCCAGCAGTGCGTCGAGGACAGGTAATGGGGACGAGCAGTACTTC,CASSASRTGNGDEQYF
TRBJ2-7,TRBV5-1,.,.,TGCGCCAGCAGTCACCAGGACGGCACCTACGAGCAGTACTTC,CASSHQDGTYEQYF
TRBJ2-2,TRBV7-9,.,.,TGTGCCAGCAGCTTCCAGGCCGCCACCGGGGAGCTGTTTTTT,CASSFQAATGELFF
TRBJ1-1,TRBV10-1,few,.,TGCGCCAGCGGGTCTTTAGTGCCCCTCTCGACCGGGGACACTGAAGCTTTCTTT,CASGSLVPLSTGDTEAFF
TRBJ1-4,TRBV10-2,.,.,TGCGCCAGCAGTGAGTACCCGACAGCCGAAAATGAAAAACTGTTTTTT,CASSEYPTAENEKLFF
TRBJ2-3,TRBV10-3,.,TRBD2,TGTGCCGTCGGGACTAGCGGGGCCACAGATACGCAGTATTTT,CAVGTSGATDTQYF
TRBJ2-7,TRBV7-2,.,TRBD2,TGTGCCAGCAGCTTAGGCGGGGGAGGGACCTACGAGCAGTACTTC,CASSLGGGGTYEQYF
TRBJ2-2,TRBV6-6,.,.,TGTGCCAGCAGTCAGGAGCGACAGTCGAACACCGGGGAGCTGTTTTTT,CASSQERQSNTGELFF
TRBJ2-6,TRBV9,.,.,TGTGCCAGCAGCGTCAGTGACTCTGGGGCCAACGTCCTGACTTTC,CASSVSDSGANVLTF
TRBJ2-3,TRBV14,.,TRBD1,TGTGCCAGCAGCCAAGTGGGGACAGGAGGTACGCAGTATTTT,CASSQVGTGGTQYF
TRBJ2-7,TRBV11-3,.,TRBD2,TGTGCCAGCAGCCCCGCCGGGAGGTTGGGGGACGAGCAGTACTTC,CASSPAGRLGDEQYF
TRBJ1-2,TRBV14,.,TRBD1,TGTGCCAGCAGCGCAGGGGGCGCCCCCTGGGGCTACACCTTC,CASSAGGAPWGYTF
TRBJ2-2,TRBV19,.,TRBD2,TGTGCCAGTATGGTAGCGGGGGGCTACACCGGGGAGCTGTTTTTT,CASMVAGGYTGELFF
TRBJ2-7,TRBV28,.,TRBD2,TGTGCCAGCAGATCACTAGCGGGGGGCTCCTACGAGCAGTACTTC,CASRSLAGGSYEQYF
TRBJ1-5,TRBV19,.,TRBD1,TGTGCCAGTAGTACGACAGGGAGGGGAAATCAGCCCCAGCATTTT,CASSTTGRGNQPQHF